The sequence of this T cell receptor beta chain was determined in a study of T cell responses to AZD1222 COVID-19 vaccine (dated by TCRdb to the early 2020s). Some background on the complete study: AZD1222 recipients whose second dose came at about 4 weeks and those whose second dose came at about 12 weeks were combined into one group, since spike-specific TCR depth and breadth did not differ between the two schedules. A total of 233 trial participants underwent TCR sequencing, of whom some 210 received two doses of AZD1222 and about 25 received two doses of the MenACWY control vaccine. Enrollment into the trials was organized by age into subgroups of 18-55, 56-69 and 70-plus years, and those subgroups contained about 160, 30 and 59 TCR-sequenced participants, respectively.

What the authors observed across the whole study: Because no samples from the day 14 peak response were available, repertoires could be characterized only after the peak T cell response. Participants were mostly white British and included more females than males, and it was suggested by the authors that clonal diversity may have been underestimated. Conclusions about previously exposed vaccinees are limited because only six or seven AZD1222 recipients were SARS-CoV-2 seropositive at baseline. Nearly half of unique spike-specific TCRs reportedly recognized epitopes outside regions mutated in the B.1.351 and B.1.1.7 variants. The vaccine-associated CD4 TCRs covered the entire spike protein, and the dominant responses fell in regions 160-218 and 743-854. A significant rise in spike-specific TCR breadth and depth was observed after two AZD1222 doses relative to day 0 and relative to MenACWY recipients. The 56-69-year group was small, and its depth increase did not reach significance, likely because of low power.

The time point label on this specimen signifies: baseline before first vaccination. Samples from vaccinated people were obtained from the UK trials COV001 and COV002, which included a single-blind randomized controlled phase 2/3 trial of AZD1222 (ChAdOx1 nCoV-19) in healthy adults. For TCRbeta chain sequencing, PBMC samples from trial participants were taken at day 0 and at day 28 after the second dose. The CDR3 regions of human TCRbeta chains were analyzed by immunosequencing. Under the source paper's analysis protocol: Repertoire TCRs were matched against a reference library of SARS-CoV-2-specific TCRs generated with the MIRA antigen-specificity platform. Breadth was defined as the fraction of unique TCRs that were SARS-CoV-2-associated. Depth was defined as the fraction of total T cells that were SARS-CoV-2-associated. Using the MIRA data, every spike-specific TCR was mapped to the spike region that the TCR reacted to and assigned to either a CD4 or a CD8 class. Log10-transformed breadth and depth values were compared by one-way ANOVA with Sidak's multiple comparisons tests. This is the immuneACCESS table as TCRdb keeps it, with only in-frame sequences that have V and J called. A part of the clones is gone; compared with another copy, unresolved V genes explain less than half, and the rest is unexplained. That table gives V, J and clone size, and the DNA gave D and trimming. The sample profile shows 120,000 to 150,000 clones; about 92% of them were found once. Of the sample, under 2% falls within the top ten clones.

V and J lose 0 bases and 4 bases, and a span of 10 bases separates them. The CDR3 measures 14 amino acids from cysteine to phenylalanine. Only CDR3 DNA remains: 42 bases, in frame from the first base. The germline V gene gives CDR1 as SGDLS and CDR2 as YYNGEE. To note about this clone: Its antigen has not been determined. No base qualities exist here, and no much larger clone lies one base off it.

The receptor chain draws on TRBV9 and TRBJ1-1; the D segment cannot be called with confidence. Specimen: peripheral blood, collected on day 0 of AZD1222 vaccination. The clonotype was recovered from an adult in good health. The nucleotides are TGTGCCAGCAGCGTAGATGGAGCCGGCACTGAAGCTTTCTTT. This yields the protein CASSVDGAGTEAFF.